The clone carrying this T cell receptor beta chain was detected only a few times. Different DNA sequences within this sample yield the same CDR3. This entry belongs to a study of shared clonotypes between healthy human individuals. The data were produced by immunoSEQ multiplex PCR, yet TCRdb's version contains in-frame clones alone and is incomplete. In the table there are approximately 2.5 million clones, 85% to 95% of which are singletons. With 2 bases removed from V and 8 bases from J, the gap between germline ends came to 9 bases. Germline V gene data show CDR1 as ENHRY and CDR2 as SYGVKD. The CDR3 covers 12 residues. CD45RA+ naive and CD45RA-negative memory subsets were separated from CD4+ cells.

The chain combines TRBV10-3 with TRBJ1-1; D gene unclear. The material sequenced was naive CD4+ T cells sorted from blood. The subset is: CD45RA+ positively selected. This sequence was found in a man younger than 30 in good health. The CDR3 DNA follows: TGTGCCATCAGTGAGGGCGGGAGCGAAGCTTTCTTT. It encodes CAISEGGSEAFF.